These 21 T cell receptor beta chains originate from one sample sequenced in a study of blood T cell repertoires in COVID-19. TCRdb's table, derived via immunoSEQ multiplex PCR, lists solely in-frame clones and lacks some. The data show about 150,000 clones, about nine tenths seen once. Sequenced material: peripheral blood. These receptors were collected from a woman aged 55-69 years with active or convalescent COVID-19.

The chain is built from TRBV7-3 and TRBJ2-3, with 8 positions matching TRBD1. Germline V gene lookup returns CDR1 SGHTA and CDR2 FQGTGA. Trimming removed 5 bases from V and 7 bases from J; junction bases left unmatched: 5. The CDR3 extends over 13 amino acids. The CDR3 here is CASSTTGANTQYF. The CDR3 DNA follows: TGTGCCAGCAGCACGACAGGGGCAAATACGCAGTATTTT.

This rearrangement joins TRBV9 to TRBJ2-1, with TRBD2 as a possible D gene (6 bases). In germline, CDR1 is SGDLS, CDR2 YYNGEE. The V end lost 0 bases, the J end lost 5 bases, and 15 bases lay between the germline ends. The CDR3 contains 16 residues. The CDR3 sequence: CASSVGPGLGNNEQFF. CDR3 sequence (DNA): TGTGCCAGCAGCGTAGGGCCGGGACTGGGAAACAATGAGCAGTTCTTC.

The chain joins TRBV9 to TRBJ2-7, with 9 bases that match TRBD1. The trim removed 4 bases at V and 5 bases at J, leaving 13 bases unmatched. CDR1 and CDR2 from the germline V gene are SGDLS and YYNGEE. The CDR3 is 16 amino acids. For the CDR3, the DNA is TGTGCCAGCAGCCCCCGCGAGGGGACAGGGAGCCACGAGCAGTACTTC. It encodes CASSPREGTGSHEQYF.

The sample holds one count of this clone. The CDR3 sequence: CASTRQGVFMNTEAFF. The CDR3 coding sequence is TGTGCCAGCACCAGACAGGGTGTGTTCATGAACACTGAAGCTTTCTTT. V is TRBV27 and J is TRBJ1-1, with 7 nucleotides matching TRBD1. The ends lost 7 bases at V and 0 bases at J; junction bases unmatched: 11. The V gene's germline CDR1 is MNHEY and CDR2 SMNVEV (reference sequence). The CDR3 loop spans 16 amino acids.

The chain links TRBV5-6 to TRBJ1-1; D unclear. Germline V CDR1 and CDR2: SGHDT, YYEEEE. Trimming removed 2 bases from V and 1 base from J, with 6 bases in between. This CDR3 comprises 13 residues. CDR3 amino acids: CASSFQENTEAFF. The CDR3 DNA follows: TGTGCCAGCAGCTTTCAGGAGAACACTGAAGCTTTCTTT.

The chain recombines TRBV24-1 with TRBJ2-1; 9 bases agree with TRBD2. With 10 bases clipped from V and 8 bases from J, the junction kept 14 bases outside the gene matches. The CDR3 is made up of 15 amino acids. CDR1 and CDR2 from the germline V gene are KGHDR and SFDVKD. CDR3: CATGDRAGGLHEQFF. The CDR3 DNA reads TGTGCCACAGGCGATCGGGCGGGGGGGTTACATGAGCAGTTCTTC.

This chain connects TRBV28 to TRBJ2-7, with 9 positions matching TRBD1. The CDR3 has 15 residues. The germline gives CDR1 MDHEN, CDR2 SYDVKM. The J segment lost 1 base and the V segment lost 7 bases, leaving 8 bases of the junction unmatched. In nucleotides, the CDR3 is TGTGCCAGCAAGTCGTACGGGACAGGGTCCTACGAGCAGTACTTC. Its translation: CASKSYGTGSYEQYF.

The chain couples TRBV20-1 to TRBJ1-2, with D tentatively TRBD1 (6 bases). Germline CDR1 reads DFQATT; CDR2 reads SNEGSKA (reference sequence). Deletions cut 3 bases from V and 0 bases from J, with 14 bases between. The CDR3 has 15 amino acids. CDR3 residues: CSASSGPGANYGYTF. The DNA of the CDR3 is TGCAGTGCTAGTTCCGGTCCAGGGGCTAACTATGGCTACACCTTC.

CDR3 region: CASSQDLGTMGNQPQHF. DNA of the CDR3: TGCGCCAGCAGCCAAGATCTCGGGACAATGGGCAATCAGCCCCAGCATTTT. This chain links TRBV4-3 with TRBJ1-5; a possible D gene is TRBD1 (6 bases). Deletions cut 0 bases from V and 2 bases from J, with 14 bases between. Germline CDR1 LGHNA, CDR2 YSLEER. The CDR3 is made up of 17 amino acids.

The chain has TRBV6-5 and TRBJ1-2; D possibly corresponds to TRBD1 (5 bases). The CDR3 consists of 14 residues. The V and J ends lost 6 bases and 5 bases respectively, with 16 bases between them. Germline V gene lookup returns CDR1 MNHEY and CDR2 SVGAGI. CDR3 DNA: TGTGCCAGCAGCCCCGGGGGAGGATTTTATGGCTACACCTTC. Translation: CASSPGGGFYGYTF.

This clone was seen a few times. The chain combines TRBV4-3 with TRBJ2-7; a weak D match, TRBD1 (6 bases). The CDR3 has 17 amino acids. V lost 1 base, J lost 3 bases, and 19 bases lay in between. Germline CDR1 and CDR2: LGHNA and YSLEER. The CDR3 loop is CASSQVASGTGFYEQYF. In DNA, the CDR3 is TGCGCCAGCAGCCAAGTCGCGTCGGGAACAGGGTTCTACGAGCAGTACTTC.

The CDR3, as DNA: TGTGCCAGCGGAACCTCCCGGGACAGGGACCAAGAGACCCAGTACTTC. It codes for CASGTSRDRDQETQYF. The chain couples TRBV2 to TRBJ2-5, with 9 positions matching TRBD1. With 8 bases clipped from V and 0 bases from J, the junction kept 10 bases outside the gene matches. This CDR3 is built from 16 residues. From germline, CDR1 is SNHLY and CDR2 FYNNEI.

The chain couples TRBV5-1 to TRBJ2-7; D not certain. CDR3 length: 14 residues. Trimming pared 0 bases from V and 2 bases from J, leaving 9 bases between. Per germline, CDR1 SGHRS and CDR2 YFSETQ. The CDR3 reads CASSLVVQTYEQYF. CDR3 in DNA: TGCGCCAGCAGCTTGGTGGTACAAACCTACGAGCAGTACTTC.

This chain uses TRBV6-5 with TRBJ1-2; 7 bases match TRBD1. Trimming removed 8 bases from V and 3 bases from J; junction bases left unmatched: 0. Germline assignment: CDR1 MNHEY and CDR2 SVGAGI. The CDR3 is 11 amino acids. CDR3 amino acids: CASQGDYGYTF. The DNA for the CDR3 is TGTGCCAGCCAGGGGGACTATGGCTACACCTTC.

The chain uses TRBV5-4 and TRBJ2-1; 12 bases are a match to TRBD1. The ends lost 4 bases at V and 7 bases at J; junction bases unmatched: 6. The germline gives CDR1 SGHNT, CDR2 YYREEE (reference sequence). CDR3 length: 15 residues. CDR3 nucleotide sequence: TGTGCCAGCAGCAATCCGGGACAGGGGGCTAATGAGCAGTTCTTC. Protein product: CASSNPGQGANEQFF. The whole variable domain, remainder taken from reference TRBV5-4 and TRBJ2-1, is ETGVTQSPTHLIKTRGQQVTLRCSSQSGHNTVSWYQQALGQGPQFIFQYYREEENGRGNFPPRFSGLQFPNYSSELNVNALELDDSALYLCASSNPGQGANEQFFGPGTRLTVL.

The gene calls are TRBV5-4 and TRBJ2-5; possible D gene TRBD1, 5 bases. Trimming took off 0 bases at V and 3 bases at J, with 9 bases between the two ends. From germline, CDR1 is SGHNT and CDR2 YYREEE (reference sequence). The CDR3 sequence is 14 residues long. The CDR3 sequence is CASSLGGLEETQYF. The CDR3 DNA reads TGTGCCAGCAGCTTGGGGGGCTTAGAAGAGACCCAGTACTTC.

V is TRBV27 and J is TRBJ1-2, with 10 bases aligning to TRBD1. Per germline, CDR1 MNHEY and CDR2 SMNVEV (reference sequence). Unmatched junction bases numbered 6, after V lost 5 bases and J lost 6 bases. This CDR3 is built from 14 residues. The CDR3 region is CASSRQGALDGYTF. The DNA for the CDR3 is TGTGCCAGCAGTCGACAGGGGGCCTTAGATGGCTACACCTTC.

The CDR3 protein is CASSLSPGGAWGGYTF. DNA for the CDR3: TGTGCCAGCAGCTTAAGTCCGGGGGGCGCCTGGGGTGGCTACACCTTC. The J gene is TRBJ1-2, the V gene TRBV7-3, with D tentatively TRBD1 (6 bases). V was clipped by 1 base and J by 7 bases, with 19 bases between them. Germline V gene sequence: CDR1 SGHTA, CDR2 FQGTGA. There are 16 residues in the CDR3.

This clone turned up a few times. V is TRBV5-1 and J is TRBJ2-7; TRBD2 agrees at 7 bases. Per the germline V gene, CDR1 is SGHRS and CDR2 is YFSETQ. CDR3 length equals 14 residues. V shed 3 bases, J shed 5 bases, and the junction held 8 bases outside the gene matches. The CDR3 nucleotides read TGCGCCAGCAGCTGGAACGGGGGGAACAACGAGCAGTACTTC. It translates to CASSWNGGNNEQYF.

V gene TRBV12-5 combines with J gene TRBJ2-5; the match to TRBD1 covers 7 bases. Germline V gene data show CDR1 as LGHNT and CDR2 as FRNRAP. There are 15 residues in the CDR3. With V trimmed by 1 base and J by 5 bases, 7 bases remained unmatched. Here the CDR3 DNA reads TGTGCTAGTGGTTTGGGACAGGGTATCGGGGAGACCCAGTACTTC. Its translation: CASGLGQGIGETQYF.

The chain has TRBV29-1 and TRBJ2-1; D gene uncertain. Trimming pared 7 bases from V and 8 bases from J, leaving 12 bases between. CDR3 size: 11 residues. Germline V lookup: CDR1 SQVTM, CDR2 ANQGSEA. In nucleotides, the CDR3 is TGCAGCGGGGCTCGTTTCGATGAGCAGTTCTTC. It yields the protein CSGARFDEQFF.